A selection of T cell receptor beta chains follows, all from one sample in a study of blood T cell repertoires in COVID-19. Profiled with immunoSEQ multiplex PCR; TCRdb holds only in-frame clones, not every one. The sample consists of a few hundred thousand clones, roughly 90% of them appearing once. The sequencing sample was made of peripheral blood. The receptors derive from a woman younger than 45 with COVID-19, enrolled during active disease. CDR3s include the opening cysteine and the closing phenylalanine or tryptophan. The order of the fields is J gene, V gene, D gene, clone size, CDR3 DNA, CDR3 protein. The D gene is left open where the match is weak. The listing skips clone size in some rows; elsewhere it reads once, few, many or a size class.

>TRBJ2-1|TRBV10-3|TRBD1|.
TGTGCCATCAGGAACGGGGACAGGGCGACCTACAATGAGCAGTTCTTC
CAIRNGDRATYNEQFF
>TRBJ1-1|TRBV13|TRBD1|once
TGTGCCAGCAGCCGCCGGGACAGGGGGGGCACTGAAGCTTTCTTT
CASSRRDRGGTEAFF
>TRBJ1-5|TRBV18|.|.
TGTGCCAGCTCACCGGACTACGCCGGGGGGCAGCCCCAGCATTTT
CASSPDYAGGQPQHF
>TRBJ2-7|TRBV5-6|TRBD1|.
TGTGCCAGCAGCCGGTACCGAGGGGGCGGCTACGAGCAGTACTTC
CASSRYRGGGYEQYF
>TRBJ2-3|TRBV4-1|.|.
TGCGCCAGCAGCGCCCTTGGACTAACTAGCACAGATACGCAGTATTTT
CASSALGLTSTDTQYF
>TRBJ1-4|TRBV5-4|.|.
TGTGCCAGCAGCTCTGGACTACGAGTAGAGAAACTGTTTTTT
CASSSGLRVEKLFF
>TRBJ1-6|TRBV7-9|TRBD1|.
TGTGCCAGCAGCTTAGGGGGGACAGGGGATTCACCCCTCCACTTT
CASSLGGTGDSPLHF
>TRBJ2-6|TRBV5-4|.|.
TGTGCCAGTCAGGGTCCAGGCGGCTATGGGGCCAACGTCCTGACTTTC
CASQGPGGYGANVLTF
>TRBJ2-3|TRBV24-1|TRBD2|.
TGTGCCACCGAGACTAGCGGGAGCAATACGCAGTATTTT
CATETSGSNTQYF
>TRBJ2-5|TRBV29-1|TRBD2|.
TGCAGCGTTGAGCTCCCAACGGGACTAGCCGGACGGGGGACGGCCCAGTACTTC
CSVELPTGLAGRGTAQYF
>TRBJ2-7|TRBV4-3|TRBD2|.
TGCGCCAGCAGCCAAGATTTCGGTAGCGGGGGGTCGTACGAGCAGTACTTC
CASSQDFGSGGSYEQYF
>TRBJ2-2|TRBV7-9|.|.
TGTGCCAGCAGCCGCCCTGAGAGGGCCGGGGAGCTGTTTTTT
CASSRPERAGELFF
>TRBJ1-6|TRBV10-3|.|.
TGTGCCATCAGTGAGTCGATCAATGAGGATTCACCCCTCCACTTT
CAISESINEDSPLHF
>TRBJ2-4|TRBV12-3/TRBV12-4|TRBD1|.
TGTGCCAGCAGCCTACAGGGGGAAAACATTCAGTACTTC
CASSLQGENIQYF
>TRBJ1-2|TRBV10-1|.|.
TGCGCCAGCAGTGGAGGCAGGGCCGCTAACTATGGCTACACCTTC
CASSGGRAANYGYTF
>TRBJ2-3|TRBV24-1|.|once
TGTGCCACCGAGGGAGTCTGGGGCACAGATACGCAGTATTTT
CATEGVWGTDTQYF
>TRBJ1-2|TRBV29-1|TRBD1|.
TGCAGCGTCGATTCAGGGGGGTCCGGAGGCTACACCTTC
CSVDSGGSGGYTF
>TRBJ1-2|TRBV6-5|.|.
TGTGCCAGCAGTTACTCAAGGCAGGGAGGGGGCTACACCTTC
CASSYSRQGGGYTF
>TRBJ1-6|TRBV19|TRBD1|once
TGTGCCAGTCTCCCGGCGACAGGGGGCGATTCACCCCTCCACTTT
CASLPATGGDSPLHF
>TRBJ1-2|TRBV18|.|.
TGTGCCAGCGCCCCAGAGGGATTAAATTATGGCTACACCTTC
CASAPEGLNYGYTF
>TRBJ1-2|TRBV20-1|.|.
TGCAGTGCGCAGCAGGGGTATGGCTACACCTTC
CSAQQGYGYTF
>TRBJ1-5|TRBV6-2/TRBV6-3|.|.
TGTGCCAGCAGTTACGCAGGGCCCCCTCAGCCCCAGCATTTT
CASSYAGPPQPQHF
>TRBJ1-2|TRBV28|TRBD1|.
TGTGCCAGCAGTCCCCATTCAGGGGGACGAACTGGCTACACCTTC
CASSPHSGGRTGYTF
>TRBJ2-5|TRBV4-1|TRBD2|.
TGCGCCAGCAGCCAAGGGACTAGTGCTGTGGAGACCCAGTACTTC
CASSQGTSAVETQYF
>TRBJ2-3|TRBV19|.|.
TGTGCCAGTAAGAGGGGGTTGAGCACAGATACGCAGTATTTT
CASKRGLSTDTQYF
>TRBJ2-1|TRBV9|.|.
TGTGCCAGCAGTGCTTACTCAGGGGATGAGCAGTTCTTC
CASSAYSGDEQFF
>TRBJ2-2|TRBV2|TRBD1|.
TGTGCCAGCAGCCGGACAGGGTCCCAGAACACCGGGGAGCTGTTTTTT
CASSRTGSQNTGELFF
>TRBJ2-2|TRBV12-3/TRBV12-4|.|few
TGTGCCAGCAGGATCCAGGGGAACGGGGAGCTGTTTTTT
CASRIQGNGELFF
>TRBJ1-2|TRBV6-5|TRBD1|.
TGTGCCAGCAGTTACTCGGGGACAGGGCACTATGGCTACACCTTC
CASSYSGTGHYGYTF
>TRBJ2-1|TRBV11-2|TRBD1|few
TGTGCCAGCAGCGCCCACCCCGGGACAGCATACAATGAGCAGTTCTTC
CASSAHPGTAYNEQFF
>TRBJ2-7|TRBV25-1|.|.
TGTGCCAGCAGTGAACGGGACTTCTCCTACGAGCAGTACTTC
CASSERDFSYEQYF
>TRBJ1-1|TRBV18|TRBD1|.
TGTGCCAGCTCCGCGGGACAGGTGGGGAACACTGAAGCTTTCTTT
CASSAGQVGNTEAFF
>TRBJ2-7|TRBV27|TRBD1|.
TGTGCCAGCAGCAGGACAGGGAGCAACGAGCAGTACTTC
CASSRTGSNEQYF
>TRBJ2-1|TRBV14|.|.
TGTGCCAGCAGCCCCCCTTCTCGCTCCTACAATGAGCAGTTCTTC
CASSPPSRSYNEQFF
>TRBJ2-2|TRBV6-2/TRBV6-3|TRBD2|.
TGTGCCAGCAGTTCCCCGGGCGGGAGTCTTGGCACCGGGGAGCTGTTTTTT
CASSSPGGSLGTGELFF
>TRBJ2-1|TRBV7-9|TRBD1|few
TGTGCCAGCTCCCTTGGGACAGGGGTCAATGAGCAGTTCTTC
CASSLGTGVNEQFF
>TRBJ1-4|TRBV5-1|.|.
TGCGCCAGTAAACAGCCAACTAATGAAAAACTGTTTTTT
CASKQPTNEKLFF
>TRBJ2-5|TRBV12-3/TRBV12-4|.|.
TGTGCCAGCAAAGTCGCGCGCGGGGAGACCCAGTACTTC
CASKVARGETQYF